The 10 T cell receptor beta chains presented below share a single source sample, sequenced in a study of T cells after yellow fever vaccination. A single record per CDR3 protein comes from TCRdb applying MiXCR to the 5' RACE reads. The sample includes around 500,000 distinct CDR3 sequences, just over 20% of them seen just once. Sequenced here: PBMCs, sampled approximately 22 days after the first yellow fever vaccination. These receptors all stem from a man aged 18 to 29 who received the YFV17D yellow fever vaccine.

V gene TRBV20-1 combines with J gene TRBJ1-4; 8 bases fit TRBD1. Germline V gene data show CDR1 as DFQATT and CDR2 as SNEGSKA (reference sequence). CDR3 length: 12 residues. After removal of 6 bases from V and 7 bases from J, the junction contained 4 bases not matched to a gene. This chain's CDR3 is CSASDRVEKLFF. The CDR3 DNA follows: TGCAGTGCATCGGACAGGGTTGAAAAACTGTTTTTT.

This clonotype has a handful of counts. The CDR3 sequence is CASSGWTGKYEQYV. CDR3 DNA: TGTGCCAGCAGTGGTTGGACGGGAAAGTACGAGCAGTACGTC. The chain employs TRBV2 and TRBJ2-7, with a weak D call TRBD2 (5 bases). V lost 4 bases to trimming and J lost 4 bases, with 14 bases between them. The germline CDR1 and CDR2 sequences are SNHLY and FYNNEI. The CDR3 totals 14 residues.

The sample holds a few counts of this clonotype. V and J are TRBV7-2 and TRBJ2-7, with 9 positions matching TRBD1. The V segment lost 3 bases and the J segment 1 base; nucleotides outside the gene matches: 7. Germline lookup yields CDR1 SGHTA and CDR2 FQGNSA. CDR3 length: 16 amino acids. The CDR3 sequence: CASSLSDRGFSYEQYF. In DNA, the CDR3 is TGTGCCAGCAGCTTGTCGGACAGGGGATTTTCCTACGAGCAGTACTTC.

This clonotype came up a few times. The chain recombines TRBV12-3 or TRBV12-4 with TRBJ1-2; 7 positions agree with TRBD1. The CDR3 totals 15 residues. J lost 0 bases, V lost 5 bases, and 6 bases had no gene match. The CDR3 loop reads CASSIDRAANYGYTF. DNA for the CDR3: TGTGCCAGCAGTATCGACAGGGCGGCTAACTATGGCTACACCTTC.

The genes are TRBV7-9 and TRBJ2-1; 7 bases match TRBD2. This CDR3 spans 14 amino acids. With V trimmed by 3 bases and J by 4 bases, 3 bases remained unmatched. Germline-derived CDR1 and CDR2 are SEHNR and FQNEAQ (reference sequence). The CDR3 DNA reads TGTGCCAGCAGCTTTGGCGGGGGTTACAATGAGCAGTTCTTC. This gives the protein CASSFGGGYNEQFF.

The chain uses TRBV4-1 and TRBJ2-5; D gene unclear. The germline gives CDR1 MGHRA, CDR2 YSYEKL. Trimming removed 0 bases at V and 1 base at J, with 6 bases between. The CDR3 has 14 amino acids. The chain's CDR3 is CASSQDSSQETQYF. In DNA form, the CDR3 reads TGCGCCAGCAGCCAAGATAGTTCCCAAGAGACCCAGTACTTC.

This clonotype was detected only a few times. This rearrangement joins TRBV12-3 or TRBV12-4 to TRBJ1-4; 7 bases are shared with TRBD1. V trimming: 7 bases; J trimming: 10 bases; junction bases outside the gene matches: 6. CDR3 length: 12 residues. This chain's CDR3 is CASKQGWGKLFF. The DNA for the CDR3 is TGTGCCAGCAAACAGGGGTGGGGAAAACTGTTTTTT.

This clonotype was seen more than once but under ten times. This sequence joins TRBV5-6 and TRBJ2-5, with TRBD1 identical over 7 bases. The CDR3 runs 18 residues. Germline V gene data show CDR1 as SGHDT and CDR2 as YYEEEE. V lost 5 bases and J lost 0; bases outside the gene matches: 16. CDR3 region: CASSLGQSITRNQETQYF. DNA of the CDR3: TGTGCCAGCAGTCTGGGACAGTCGATAACTCGGAACCAAGAGACCCAGTACTTC.

This clonotype turned up a few times. This chain connects TRBV7-2 to TRBJ2-2, with D possibly TRBD1 on 6 matching bases. The germline V gene encodes CDR1 SGHTA and CDR2 FQGNSA. Trimming removed 3 bases at V and 4 bases at J, with 12 bases between. The CDR3 has 15 residues. CDR3 sequence (DNA): TGTGCCAGCAGCTTTTCTAGGACAGCCACCGGGGAGCTGTTTTTT. This gives the protein CASSFSRTATGELFF.

This chain joins TRBV3-1 and TRBJ2-3, with TRBD1 as a possible D gene (6 bases). Germline V lookup: CDR1 LGHDT, CDR2 YNNKEL (reference sequence). The CDR3 extends over 13 amino acids. V was clipped by 0 bases and J by 7 bases, with 8 bases between them. The CDR3 spells CASSQDTGNTQYF. CDR3 DNA sequence: TGTGCCAGCAGCCAAGATACAGGGAATACGCAGTATTTT.